This T cell receptor (beta chain) was captured by sequencing in a study of blood T cells in healthy people across ages. Comments on this clonotype: The antigen is undetermined.

This CDR3 is 17 amino acids long. V lost 6 bases to trimming and J lost 0 bases, with 18 bases between them. The germline gives CDR1 MNHNS, CDR2 SASEGT. Study results and caveats: Researchers report that TCR beta diversity correlated strongly with naive T cell percentage.

Through a sample-barcoded 5' primer and a J-beta primer mix, a second PCR was run for roughly 6 to 12 cycles. Sequencing of every sample gave 3 million or more CDR3-containing paired-end reads. TCRdb recomputed calls from the 5' RACE reads with MiXCR, one row per CDR3 protein. The sample lists hundreds of thousands of distinct CDR3 sequences; 45% to 70% were seen once. Material for sequencing was blood. The sequence derives from a man between 40 and 49 years old in good health. This chain connects TRBV6-1 to TRBJ2-4, with D maybe TRBD2 (5 bases). The CDR3 sequence is CASSEASGGTAKNIQYF. In nucleotides, the CDR3 is TGTGCCAGCAGCGAGGCCAGCGGAGGAACAGCCAAAAACATTCAGTACTTC.